The next 22 T cell receptor beta chains were all read from a single sample in a study of CD8 T cells in Susac syndrome. Random hexamers primed reverse transcription of about 0.45 to 1 ug RNA. TCRdb ran MiXCR on the immunoSEQ multiplex PCR reads and lists one entry per CDR3 protein. The sample lists around 220,000 distinct CDR3 sequences, more than 85% occurring once. Sequenced input: CD8+ T cells from PBMCs. The source of these receptors is a human donor with multiple sclerosis.

This chain joins TRBV3-1 and TRBJ2-5, with a possible D match to TRBD2 (7 bases). Germline CDR1 is LGHDT and CDR2 is YNNKEL (reference sequence). Trimming took off 3 bases at V and 2 bases at J, with 16 bases between the two ends. The CDR3 covers 16 residues. The CDR3 DNA reads as TGTGCCAGCAGCCATCAGGAGGGGGGGTGGCAAGAGACCCAGTACTTC. Translation: CASSHQEGGWQETQYF.

This sequence joins TRBV27 and TRBJ1-4, with D possibly matching TRBD1 (5 bases). Germline CDR1 is MNHEY and CDR2 is SMNVEV (reference sequence). There are 14 residues in the CDR3. With 2 bases removed from V and 4 bases from J, the gap between germline ends came to 8 bases. The CDR3 sequence: CASSLQGGNEKLFF. In DNA form, the CDR3 reads TGTGCCAGCAGTTTACAGGGAGGTAATGAAAAACTGTTTTTT.

The V and J genes are TRBV29-1 and TRBJ2-3; tentatively, D is TRBD1 or TRBD2 (5 bases each). Germline assignment: CDR1 SQVTM and CDR2 ANQGSEA. V dropped 5 bases and J dropped 4 bases, with 19 bases sitting between them. The CDR3 totals 15 residues. CDR3 protein: CSVTGLRGDSDTQYF. The CDR3, as DNA: TGCAGCGTTACGGGGCTGAGAGGCGATTCAGATACGCAGTATTTT.

The chain joins TRBV2 to TRBJ2-3; D is uncertain. Trimming removed 2 bases from V and 1 base from J, with 10 bases in between. Germline loops: CDR1 SNHLY, CDR2 FYNNEI. This CDR3 is built from 15 residues. CDR3 DNA sequence: TGTGCCAGCAGTGAACCTCCGCCTGGCACAGATACGCAGTATTTT. Its protein product is CASSEPPPGTDTQYF.

The gene calls are TRBV15 and TRBJ2-1, with D unclear. The V and J ends lost 9 bases and 6 bases respectively, with 9 bases between them. Per germline, CDR1 LNHNV and CDR2 YYDKDF (reference sequence). The CDR3 extends over 11 amino acids. The CDR3 sequence is CATSRANEQFF. CDR3 bases: TGTGCCACTAGCCGTGCCAATGAGCAGTTCTTC.

J is TRBJ2-7 and V is TRBV4-1; TRBD1 matches at 9 bases. In germline, CDR1 is MGHRA, CDR2 YSYEKL. The CDR3 spans 17 residues. The V gene end was trimmed by 2 bases and the J gene end by 5 bases; junction bases not matched to a gene: 13. CDR3 in amino acids: CASSQNLMGTGLDEQYF. The CDR3 coding sequence is TGCGCCAGCAGCCAAAACCTTATGGGGACAGGGTTGGACGAGCAGTACTTC.

The rearrangement uses TRBV12-3 or TRBV12-4 and TRBJ2-3; tentative D call: TRBD1 (5 bases). This CDR3 is 17 amino acids long. Trimming left V 1 base short and J 2 bases short, with 16 bases between. CDR3 DNA: TGTGCCAGCAGTTTAGAGGTGGGGCGAGATTCCACAGATACGCAGTATTTT. Its protein product is CASSLEVGRDSTDTQYF.

This clonotype showed up just once. This rearrangement joins TRBV3-1 to TRBJ1-5; D unclear. This CDR3 contains 14 residues. Deletions cut 5 bases from V and 0 bases from J, with 8 bases between. Germline values: CDR1 LGHDT, CDR2 YNNKEL (reference sequence). The CDR3 reads CASSETYSNQPQHF. DNA of the CDR3: TGTGCCAGCAGCGAGACATATAGCAATCAGCCCCAGCATTTT. Full variable domain (rest looked up from reference TRBV3-1 and TRBJ1-5): DTAVSQTPKYLVTQMGNDKSIKCEQNLGHDTMYWYKQDSKKFLKIMFSYNNKELIINETVPNRFSPKSPDKAHLNLHINSLELGDSAVYFCASSETYSNQPQHFGDGTRLSIL.

The chain employs TRBV5-6 and TRBJ2-7; no firm D call. V was shortened by 6 bases and J by 5 bases, with 18 bases between the two germline ends. The CDR3 is 14 amino acids. Germline V gives CDR1 SGHDT, CDR2 YYEEEE. As DNA, the CDR3 is TGTGCCAGCAACTTTCTTCAGGCACTCCACGAGCAGTACTTC. Protein: CASNFLQALHEQYF.

The chain has TRBV12-3 or TRBV12-4 and TRBJ2-5; the D is unclear. The CDR3 has 12 amino acids. Between the trimmed V and J ends, which lost 3 bases and 4 bases, there was a span of 6 bases. CDR3 residues: CASSFYGETQYF. CDR3 bases: TGTGCCAGCAGTTTTTACGGAGAGACCCAGTACTTC.

This clonotype has a single count. This chain uses TRBV5-1 with TRBJ2-4; D ambiguous. Germline CDR1 SGHRS, CDR2 YFSETQ. This CDR3 has 16 residues. The V end was cut by 1 base, the J end by 0 bases, with 11 bases between. In DNA, the CDR3 is TGCGCCAGCAGCTTGTCATCAACCCTAGCCAAAAACATTCAGTACTTC. Translation: CASSLSSTLAKNIQYF.

The chain combines TRBV9 with TRBJ2-2; 7 nucleotides align to TRBD2. Germline V lookup: CDR1 SGDLS, CDR2 YYNGEE. J was trimmed by 2 bases and V by 4 bases; bases with no gene match: 8. The CDR3 consists of 16 residues. This chain's CDR3 is CASSPPGGANTGELFF. CDR3 coding DNA: TGTGCCAGCAGCCCACCGGGAGGAGCAAACACCGGGGAGCTGTTTTTT.

The chain links TRBV12-3 or TRBV12-4 to TRBJ2-3; 8 nucleotides match TRBD2. Trimming cost V 4 bases and J 5 bases; bases outside gene matches: 8. The CDR3 sequence is 15 residues long. Here the CDR3 DNA reads TGTGCCAGCAGTTATTCAGCGGGAGTCGGAGATACGCAGTATTTT. Encoded protein: CASSYSAGVGDTQYF.

This rearrangement joins TRBV6-2 or TRBV6-3 to TRBJ1-2, with a tentative D call TRBD1 (6 bases). V was clipped by 6 bases and J by 0 bases, with 11 bases between them. CDR3 length: 14 amino acids. Germline V gene sequence: CDR1 MNHEY, CDR2 SVGEGT. In DNA, the CDR3 is TGTGCCAGCAGCGAGGGGGGGACTAACTATGGCTACACCTTC. Its protein product is CASSEGGTNYGYTF.

For the CDR3, the DNA is TGTGCCAGCAGTTTAACCCCCTGGGGGGGCACAGATACGCAGTATTTT. It specifies CASSLTPWGGTDTQYF. The chain recombines TRBV28 with TRBJ2-3; a weak D match, TRBD2 (6 bases). The V and J ends lost 2 bases and 1 base respectively, with 13 bases between them. The CDR3 runs to 16 residues. The germline V gene has CDR1 MDHEN and CDR2 SYDVKM.

The V gene is TRBV11-2, the J gene TRBJ2-3; a possible D gene is TRBD2 (6 bases). The CDR3 extends over 13 amino acids. In germline, CDR1 is SGHAT, CDR2 FQNNGV. The ends were cut back, 5 bases at V and 1 base at J, with 7 bases in the middle. The CDR3 DNA reads as TGTGCCAGCAGCCCGGGGGGCACAGATACGCAGTATTTT. It translates to CASSPGGTDTQYF.

The chain combines TRBV7-8 with TRBJ1-2; D is unresolved. Trimming left V 3 bases short and J 8 bases short, with 16 bases between. Germline V gene data show CDR1 as SGHVS and CDR2 as FQNEAQ. The CDR3 contains 14 residues. CDR3 sequence reads: CASSLSQGRRGYTF. CDR3 nucleotides: TGTGCCAGCAGCTTGTCACAAGGGCGGCGGGGCTACACCTTC.

The V gene is TRBV5-6, the J gene TRBJ2-5; the D is unclear. The CDR3 spans 14 residues. Per the germline V gene, CDR1 is SGHDT and CDR2 is YYEEEE. V was pared by 9 bases and J by 1 base, with 16 bases between. The CDR3 is CATRLEAFQETQYF. Here the CDR3 DNA reads TGTGCCACCCGGCTAGAGGCTTTCCAAGAGACCCAGTACTTC.

This rearrangement joins TRBV7-9 to TRBJ2-1; D possibly matches TRBD1 or TRBD2 (5 bases each). Deletions cut 4 bases from V and 14 bases from J, with 15 bases between. Germline loops: CDR1 SEHNR, CDR2 FQNEAQ (reference sequence). This CDR3 region has 12 residues. The CDR3 loop reads CASSSTGTRKFF. CDR3 DNA: TGTGCCAGCAGCTCCACCGGGACGAGAAAGTTCTTC. Full variable domain (remainder filled in from reference TRBV7-9 and TRBJ2-1): DTGVSQNPRHKITKRGQNVTFRCDPISEHNRLYWYRQTLGQGPEFLTYFQNEAQLEKSRLLSDRFSAERPKGSFSTLEIQRTEQGDSAMYLCASSSTGTRKFFGPGTRLTVL.

This clonotype was found once. V is TRBV6-5 and J is TRBJ2-5; D not resolved. CDR1 and CDR2 (germline): MNHEY, SVGAGI. The CDR3 is 13 amino acids. Trimming removed 6 bases at V and 3 bases at J, with 11 bases between. The CDR3 DNA sequence: TGTGCCAGCAGCATAACCAGAGAAGAGACCCAGTACTTC. Translated, it gives CASSITREETQYF.

This chain joins TRBV11-1 and TRBJ2-1; unclear D gene. Germline V gene sequence: CDR1 SGHAT, CDR2 FQDESV (reference sequence). V was trimmed by 5 bases and J by 9 bases, leaving 17 bases between them. The CDR3 is made up of 14 amino acids. Here the CDR3 DNA reads TGTGCCAGCAGCGTCTCTAGGGATATGGGTGAGCAGTTCTTC. It specifies CASSVSRDMGEQFF.

The genes are TRBV12-3 or TRBV12-4 and TRBJ2-5; weak D call: TRBD1 (6 bases). The CDR3 loop spans 13 amino acids. The V end was cut by 6 bases, the J end by 5 bases, with 13 bases between. The CDR3 region has the DNA TGTGCCAGCAGCCAGGGGCGATGGGAGACCCAGTACTTC. This sequence encodes CASSQGRWETQYF.